Sequencing of this T cell receptor beta chain was carried out in a study of vaccination effects on CD4 cells after COVID-19. Looking at the study overall: Sampling occurred a median 72 days post second dose, range 14 to 241. Study-level points and caveats: Infection-derived and vaccine-derived clones contracted markedly late after vaccination.

The table came from immunoSEQ multiplex PCR; TCRdb's copy has only in-frame clones and leaves some out. The table shows 12,000 to 15,000 clones, with around three quarters occurring only once. As for this clone: Its specificity is unknown.

Sequencing in the ViraFEST assay came after antigen-specific CD4+ T cells had been expanded with viral peptide pools, which were used to stimulate PBMC. Following 10 days of culture, CD4+ T cells were isolated. PCR-confirmed SARS-CoV-2 infection occurred in the person between March and December 2020. Everyone in the study got two shots of either the BNT162b2 or mRNA-1273 vaccine. The researchers cultured 1.5 million to 2 million PBMC per well with about 11 IU/ml IL-2 and 9.5 to 10 ug/ml peptides. The TCR was taken from a human donor who had a prior SARS-CoV-2 infection. The sample was CD4+ T cells from PBMCs cultured with SARS-CoV-2 spike peptides, taken after COVID-19 vaccination.

The CDR3 here is CASDQTSGGYNEQFF. CDR3 nucleotide sequence: TGTGCCAGCGACCAGACTAGCGGGGGCTACAATGAGCAGTTCTTC. The chain recombines TRBV2 with TRBJ2-1, with 12 positions matching TRBD2. The CDR3 consists of 15 residues. Germline V CDR1 and CDR2: SNHLY, FYNNEI. Trimming removed 8 bases from V and 3 bases from J; junction bases left unmatched: 5. Combining the CDR3 with reference TRBV2 and TRBJ2-1 gives the whole variable domain EPEVTQTPSHQVTQMGQEVILRCVPISNHLYFYWYRQILGQKVEFLVSFYNNEISEKSEIFDDQFSVERPDGSNFTLKIRSTKLEDSAMYFCASDQTSGGYNEQFFGPGTRLTVL.